This T cell receptor (beta chain) was observed in a study of blood T cell repertoires in COVID-19. V was clipped by 3 bases and J by 11 bases, with 14 bases between them. Germline V CDR1 and CDR2: SGHTA, FQGNSA. The CDR3 runs to 13 residues. Authors' processing steps: The assay estimated nucleated cells by amplifying reference gene primers. The method was immunoSEQ multiplex PCR; TCRdb's version includes in-frame clones alone and lacks a portion of them. The V and J calls and clone size are taken from that table; D and trimming were inferred from the DNA. This sample carries roughly 150,000 clones, 80% of them seen once, and the ten largest clones take roughly 6%. This clone was seen a handful of times.

Sample: PBMCs or T cells enriched from blood (not recorded which). The rearrangement uses TRBV7-2 and TRBJ1-5; weak D call: TRBD1 (6 bases). This clonotype was sampled from a man between 35 and 55 years old who had recovered from COVID-19. The CDR3, as DNA: TGTGCCAGCAGCTTTTCGAGTTCAGGGGCCCAGCATTTT. Encoded protein: CASSFSSSGAQHF.